A selection of T cell receptor beta chains follows, all from one sample in a study of beta chain features in type 1 diabetes. Produced via immunoSEQ multiplex PCR; TCRdb's table is partial and in-frame only. The table lists about 240,000 clones, 27% of them singletons, with around 4% in the top ten. Sequencing was carried out using central memory CD4+ T cells from blood. Every receptor here comes from a man aged 25 to 40 in good health. Both conserved end residues are part of each CDR3. A D gene is named only where the DNA matches it firmly. Clone size is given for some rows only: seen once, a few or many times, or a class if the clone is expanded.

abundance	d_gene	v_gene	j_gene	CDR3nt	CDR3aa
NA	NA	TRBV30	TRBJ1-2	TGTGCCTGGAGTGGAGGGAAAGGTGCTAACTATGGCTACACCTTC	CAWSGGKGANYGYTF
NA	TRBD1	TRBV29-1	TRBJ1-2	TGCAGCGTTGAAGATTTGGGACAGGGGAATGGCTACACCTTC	CSVEDLGQGNGYTF
few	NA	TRBV2	TRBJ1-2	TGTGCCAGCAAGGTCGAGTCAGCTAACTATGGCTACACCTTC	CASKVESANYGYTF
NA	NA	TRBV18	TRBJ1-2	TGTGCCAGCTCACCACTGGGCCCGCCGATTAACTATGGCTACACCTTC	CASSPLGPPINYGYTF
NA	TRBD2	TRBV12-5	TRBJ2-2	TGTGCTAGTGGTTTATCCCCGGGACTAGCGCCCGGGGAGCTGTTTTTT	CASGLSPGLAPGELFF
NA	NA	TRBV11-2	TRBJ2-1	TGTGCCAGCAGCTTAGGGGGCGCTAGCCGGTACAATGAGCAGTTCTTC	CASSLGGASRYNEQFF
NA	NA	TRBV5-4	TRBJ2-4	TGTGCCAGCAGCCCGGACCTTCTAGCCAAAAACATTCAGTACTTC	CASSPDLLAKNIQYF
NA	TRBD1	TRBV30	TRBJ1-2	TGTGCCTGGAGATTGGACAGGGGTTATGGCTACACCTTC	CAWRLDRGYGYTF
many	NA	TRBV5-1	TRBJ2-1	TGCGCCAGCAGCTCAGACGCCTCCTACAATGAGCAGTTCTTC	CASSSDASYNEQFF
NA	TRBD1	TRBV4-1	TRBJ1-2	TGCGCCAGCAGCCAAGCGGGACAGGCCTATGGCTACACCTTC	CASSQAGQAYGYTF
few	NA	TRBV9	TRBJ2-1	TGTGCCAGCAGCCCCATATCGACCTCCTACAATGAGCAGTTCTTC	CASSPISTSYNEQFF
many	TRBD2	TRBV28	TRBJ2-7	TGTGCCAGCAGCCCGACTAGCGGGAGGGCCTACTCCTACGAGCAGTACTTC	CASSPTSGRAYSYEQYF
NA	NA	TRBV6-6	TRBJ1-6	TGTGCCAGCAGTCCGGGTTTCAGGACGAATTCACCCCTCCACTTT	CASSPGFRTNSPLHF
many	TRBD2	TRBV7-2	TRBJ2-5	TGTGCCAGCAGCTTAGCGGGACTAGCGGGAGTAGAGACCCAGTACTTC	CASSLAGLAGVETQYF
NA	NA	TRBV5-1	TRBJ2-5	TGCGCCAGCAGCTCCGCGGGACAGATACAAGAGACCCAGTACTTC	CASSSAGQIQETQYF
NA	TRBD1	TRBV25-1	TRBJ2-2	TGTGCCAGCAGTGACCCCCAGGGGGCTGTCGGGGAGCTGTTTTTT	CASSDPQGAVGELFF
NA	TRBD1	TRBV10-3	TRBJ1-5	TGTGCCATCAGCGCAGGGGGTAGGCAGCCCCAGCATTTT	CAISAGGRQPQHF
few	NA	TRBV6-1	TRBJ1-2	TGTGCCAGCATCGAATCGGGGGGATATGGCTACACCTTC	CASIESGGYGYTF
NA	TRBD1	TRBV7-2	TRBJ2-3	TGTGCCAGCAGCTTCTTTCCGGGACAGAAGACAGATACGCAGTATTTT	CASSFFPGQKTDTQYF
few	NA	TRBV7-9	TRBJ1-2	TGTGCCAGCAGCTTGGATGCCTTAAAAGAGGCTGGCTACACCTTC	CASSLDALKEAGYTF
many	NA	TRBV30	TRBJ1-1	TGTGCCTGGAGTGTCGACAGGCAAACTGAAGCTTTCTTT	CAWSVDRQTEAFF
NA	TRBD2	TRBV7-2	TRBJ2-3	TGTGCCAGCAGCTTAAGCTGGCTAGCGGGACCTAAGGGCACAGATACGCAGTATTTT	CASSLSWLAGPKGTDTQYF
few	NA	TRBV10-3	TRBJ2-7	TGTGCCATCAGTGGACTCTCCAAAAACTACGAGCAGTACTTC	CAISGLSKNYEQYF
NA	NA	TRBV28	TRBJ2-2	TGTGCCAGCAGGCCAGGGATGGGAAACACCGGGGAGCTGTTTTTT	CASRPGMGNTGELFF
NA	NA	TRBV6-5	TRBJ2-3	TGTGCCAGCAGTTACTCGGGGCCACCCACAGATACGCAGTATTTT	CASSYSGPPTDTQYF
few	NA	TRBV5-4	TRBJ2-1	TGTGCCAGCAGCACAGCTCCCGGCAATGAGCAGTTCTTC	CASSTAPGNEQFF
NA	NA	TRBV27	TRBJ1-2	TGTGCCAGCAGCATGAGCTATCCGGGTGGTGGCTACACCTTC	CASSMSYPGGGYTF
few	TRBD2	TRBV28	TRBJ2-2	TGTGCCAGCAGTTTGACTAGCGGTACCGGGGAGCTGTTTTTT	CASSLTSGTGELFF